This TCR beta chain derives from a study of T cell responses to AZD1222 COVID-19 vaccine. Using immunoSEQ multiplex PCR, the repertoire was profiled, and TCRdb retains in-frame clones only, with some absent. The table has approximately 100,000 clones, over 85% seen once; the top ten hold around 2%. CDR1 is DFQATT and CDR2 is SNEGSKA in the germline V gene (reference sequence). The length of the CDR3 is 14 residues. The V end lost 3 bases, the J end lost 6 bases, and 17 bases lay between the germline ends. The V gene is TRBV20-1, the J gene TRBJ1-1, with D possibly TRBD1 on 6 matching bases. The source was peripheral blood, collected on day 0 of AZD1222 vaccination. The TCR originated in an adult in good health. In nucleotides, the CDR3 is TGCAGTGCTAGTCTGGGGGCGCGGAGCGCTGAAGCTTTCTTT. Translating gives CSASLGARSAEAFF.